This TCR beta chain came from a study of blood T cell repertoires in COVID-19. Sequencing was performed with immunoSEQ multiplex PCR; in TCRdb, only in-frame clones are kept and a portion is missing. The sample includes some 100,000 clones, more than 75% of them seen just once. The J segment lost 8 bases and the V segment lost 3 bases, leaving 3 bases of the junction unmatched. Germline V gene data show CDR1 as SNHLY and CDR2 as FYNNEI. The CDR3 sequence is 13 residues long. The sample comprised peripheral blood. The sequence came from a human donor in a cohort sampled during active COVID-19. The chain joins TRBV2 to TRBJ1-4; TRBD1 agrees at 7 bases. CDR3 sequence (DNA): TGTGCCAGCAGTGAGGTAGGGGGCGAAAAACTGTTTTTT. Amino acid sequence: CASSEVGGEKLFF.